The rows below give T cell receptor beta chains drawn from one sample of a study of beta chain features in type 1 diabetes. Assay used: immunoSEQ multiplex PCR; TCRdb lists only in-frame clones, some missing. The table lists 100,000 to 150,000 clones, around 8.8% of them singletons, with under 0.9% in the top ten. The sequencing sample was made of central memory CD4+ T cells from blood. The receptors were gathered from a man aged 30 to 39 with type 1 diabetes. CDR3s include the opening cysteine and the closing phenylalanine or tryptophan. The order of the fields is D gene, CDR3 length, J gene, clone size, V gene, CDR3 protein, CDR3 DNA. The D gene is left open where the match is weak. Clone size, where shown, is once, few, many, or a class for clones that have expanded.

TRBD2 16 TRBJ2-3 - TRBV7-2 CASSLNPSLRGDPQYF TGTGCCAGCAGCTTAAACCCTAGCTTGCGGGGGGACCCTCAGTATTTT
TRBD1 14 TRBJ1-4 - TRBV11-1 CASSLEQGNEKLFF TGTGCCAGCAGCTTGGAACAGGGGAATGAAAAACTGTTTTTT
TRBD1 13 TRBJ2-5 - TRBV27 CASRGQWGETQYF TGTGCCAGCAGGGGACAGTGGGGAGAGACCCAGTACTTC
- 16 TRBJ1-2 - TRBV5-6 CASTRTSWGGPYGYTF TGTGCCAGCACCCGGACTTCTTGGGGGGGTCCCTATGGCTACACCTTC
- 15 TRBJ2-5 - TRBV9 CASSVARDNQETQYF TGTGCCAGCAGCGTAGCCCGGGACAACCAAGAGACCCAGTACTTC
- 14 TRBJ1-1 few TRBV7-8 CASSQGTQNTEAFF TGTGCCAGCAGCCAGGGGACACAGAACACTGAAGCTTTCTTT
- 15 TRBJ2-2 - TRBV7-2 CASSLVSQSTGELFF TGTGCCAGCAGCTTAGTGTCACAGTCCACCGGGGAGCTGTTTTTT
- 14 TRBJ1-4 - TRBV27 CASSWGQADGKLFF TGTGCCAGCAGTTGGGGGCAGGCGGATGGAAAACTGTTTTTT
- 14 TRBJ2-5 few TRBV4-3 CASSQDLAHETQYF TGCGCCAGCAGCCAAGATCTAGCTCACGAGACCCAGTACTTC
- 13 TRBJ2-2 once TRBV10-3 CAISVSGPGELFF TGTGCCATCAGTGTGTCTGGGCCCGGGGAGCTGTTTTTT
TRBD1 16 TRBJ1-2 - TRBV7-8 CASSLADRAAVNGYTF TGTGCCAGCAGCTTAGCGGACAGGGCGGCGGTGAATGGCTACACCTTC
- 11 TRBJ2-1 few TRBV20-1 CSARSDNEQFF TGCAGTGCTAGATCGGACAATGAGCAGTTCTTC
TRBD1 15 TRBJ1-2 - TRBV4-1 CASTQGQGAVYGYTF TGCGCCAGCACCCAAGGTCAGGGGGCGGTCTATGGCTACACCTTC
TRBD2 14 TRBJ2-3 few TRBV5-4 CASSLAGGTDTQYF TGTGCCAGCAGCTTAGCGGGGGGCACAGATACGCAGTATTTT
- 14 TRBJ2-1 - TRBV18 CASSPKEVYNEQFF TGTGCCAGCTCACCCAAGGAGGTCTACAATGAGCAGTTCTTC
TRBD2 15 TRBJ2-5 few TRBV5-4 CASSPSSGGQETQYF TGTGCCAGCAGCCCAAGTAGCGGGGGCCAAGAGACCCAGTACTTC
- 15 TRBJ1-2 - TRBV19 CASSISSGSYYGYTF TGTGCCAGTAGTATATCTTCCGGGAGCTACTATGGCTACACCTTC
TRBD2 16 TRBJ2-1 - TRBV9 CASSVIPTSGDSEQFF TGTGCCAGCAGCGTCATTCCTACTAGCGGGGACAGTGAGCAGTTCTTC
TRBD2 15 TRBJ2-7 few TRBV5-1 CASSSLAGASYEQYF TGCGCCAGCAGCTCGCTAGCGGGAGCTTCCTACGAGCAGTACTTC
- 14 TRBJ1-3 - TRBV7-3 CASSLGGSGNTIYF TGTGCCAGCAGCTTAGGGGGGTCTGGAAACACCATATATTTT
- 16 TRBJ2-1 few TRBV4-1 CASSQSSHRVYNEQFF TGCGCCAGCAGCCAAAGTAGTCACAGGGTCTACAATGAGCAGTTCTTC
- 14 TRBJ2-5 - TRBV13 CASSGGLYQETQYF TGTGCCAGCAGCGGAGGACTGTACCAAGAGACCCAGTACTTC
- 16 TRBJ2-2 - TRBV5-1 CASSSTGQSNTGELFF TGCGCCAGCAGCTCCACTGGACAGAGCAACACCGGGGAGCTGTTTTTT
- 13 TRBJ1-1 - TRBV7-9 CASSAGSDAEAFF TGTGCCAGCAGCGCAGGGTCAGACGCTGAAGCTTTCTTT
TRBD1 12 TRBJ1-1 few TRBV2 CASRAGGTEAFF TGTGCCAGCAGGGCAGGGGGGACTGAAGCTTTCTTT
TRBD1 14 TRBJ2-1 - TRBV5-4 CASSRQGQYNEQFF TGTGCCAGCAGCCGACAGGGTCAGTACAATGAGCAGTTCTTC
TRBD2 16 TRBJ2-3 few TRBV7-2 CASSDRLAGGPDTQYF TGTGCCAGCAGCGACCGACTAGCGGGGGGGCCGGATACGCAGTATTTT
- 14 TRBJ1-1 few TRBV7-9 CASSALRGGTEAFF TGTGCCAGCAGCGCCTTACGGGGTGGAACTGAAGCTTTCTTT
- 12 TRBJ2-5 - TRBV18 CASSPMRETQYF TGTGCCAGCTCACCAATGCGAGAGACCCAGTACTTC
- 12 TRBJ2-7 few TRBV28 CASSLKGYEQYF TGTGCCAGCAGTCTGAAGGGGTACGAGCAGTACTTC
TRBD2 15 TRBJ2-1 many TRBV9 CASSAGGASGGHLFF TGTGCCAGCAGCGCTGGAGGGGCTAGCGGGGGGCACCTGTTCTTC
- 15 TRBJ2-1 - TRBV5-4 CASSPGQTTYNEQFF TGTGCCAGCAGCCCGGGACAAACTACCTACAATGAGCAGTTCTTC
TRBD1 15 TRBJ2-1 - TRBV18 CASSPTETGPQLKFF TGTGCCAGCTCACCAACGGAGACAGGGCCTCAACTAAAGTTCTTC
- 14 TRBJ1-2 few TRBV18 CASSVTGQDYGYTF TGTGCCAGCTCAGTAACAGGGCAGGACTATGGCTACACCTTC
- 15 TRBJ2-5 - TRBV5-1 CASSLSGKSQETQYF TGCGCCAGCAGCTTGTCTGGCAAATCTCAAGAGACCCAGTACTTC
- 14 TRBJ1-6 - TRBV2 CASIQDYSNSPLHF TGTGCCAGCATCCAGGACTACTCCAATTCACCCCTCCACTTT
TRBD2 18 TRBJ2-2 - TRBV19 CASSNPTSGGGFTGELFF TGTGCCAGTAGTAACCCAACTAGCGGGGGAGGCTTCACCGGGGAGCTGTTTTTT
TRBD1 18 TRBJ2-6 few TRBV4-1 CASSQGQGPISGANVLTF TGCGCCAGCAGCCAAGGACAGGGTCCTATCTCTGGGGCCAACGTCCTGACTTTC
- 11 TRBJ1-1 few TRBV7-2 CASTTVEPAFF TGTGCCAGCACCACCGTCGAGCCCGCTTTCTTT
TRBD2 13 TRBJ2-7 - TRBV5-4 CASSLSLADEQYF TGTGCCAGCAGCTTGTCCCTAGCGGACGAGCAGTACTTC
- 13 TRBJ1-1 few TRBV2 CASSGGLDTEAFF TGTGCCAGCAGTGGAGGACTGGACACTGAAGCTTTCTTT
- 13 TRBJ1-2 few TRBV6-5 CASVDSTNYGYTF TGTGCCAGTGTGGACAGTACTAACTATGGCTACACCTTC
- 11 TRBJ2-7 - TRBV20-1 CSAVRAYEQYF TGCAGTGCCGTACGAGCTTACGAGCAGTACTTC
TRBD2 15 TRBJ2-3 - TRBV13 CASSFLRGSTDTQYF TGTGCCAGCAGCTTTTTGCGGGGGAGCACAGATACGCAGTATTTT
TRBD1 15 TRBJ2-6 - TRBV4-1 CASRRDRAGANVLTF TGCGCCAGCAGACGAGACAGGGCCGGGGCCAACGTCCTGACTTTC
- 14 TRBJ2-5 - TRBV7-9 CASSLGRQGETQYF TGTGCCAGCAGCTTAGGTCGGCAGGGAGAGACCCAGTACTTC
- 10 TRBJ2-3 - TRBV29-1 CSARVDTQYF TGCAGCGCTCGGGTCGATACGCAGTATTTT
- 13 TRBJ1-2 - TRBV5-1 CASSLRTGNGYTF TGCGCCAGCAGCTTGCGCACAGGCAATGGCTACACCTTC
TRBD1 15 TRBJ1-1 - TRBV28 CASSLFAGGLTEAFF TGTGCCAGCAGTTTATTCGCAGGGGGGCTCACTGAAGCTTTCTTT
TRBD1 17 TRBJ2-3 - TRBV7-8 CASSTRTGKGGADTQYF TGTGCCAGCAGCACGAGGACAGGGAAGGGTGGAGCAGATACGCAGTATTTT
- 15 TRBJ2-7 few TRBV18 CASSPRGPAAYEQYF TGTGCCAGCTCACCGCGCGGTCCCGCGGCCTACGAGCAGTACTTC
TRBD1 15 TRBJ1-6 few TRBV6-5 CASSYSRTGDSPLHF TGTGCCAGCAGTTACAGCCGGACAGGTGATTCACCCCTCCACTTT
TRBD1 15 TRBJ2-7 few TRBV25-1 CASRPRGTGFYEQYF TGTGCCAGCAGGCCCCGCGGGACAGGGTTCTACGAGCAGTACTTC
TRBD2 17 TRBJ2-1 many TRBV4-3 CASSQDVVGGTGDEQFF TGCGCCAGCAGCCAAGATGTAGTGGGGGGGACCGGGGATGAGCAGTTCTTC
TRBD1 15 TRBJ1-5 few TRBV7-9 CASSPPGTGETAQHF TGTGCCAGCAGCCCCCCTGGGACAGGGGAGACGGCCCAGCATTTT
TRBD2 12 TRBJ2-1 few TRBV6-5 CASSRLAGEQFF TGTGCCAGCAGTCGATTAGCGGGTGAGCAGTTCTTC
TRBD1 15 TRBJ1-3 - TRBV4-3 CASSLGQGPFDTIYF TGCGCCAGCAGCCTGGGACAGGGACCATTTGACACCATATATTTT
- 13 TRBJ2-3 few TRBV6-6 CASNSVGTDTQYF TGTGCCAGCAATAGCGTCGGCACAGATACGCAGTATTTT
TRBD1 13 TRBJ2-4 few TRBV4-1 CASSQDLDRVAYF TGCGCCAGCAGCCAAGATCTGGACAGGGTAGCGTACTTC